This T cell receptor beta chain was obtained from a study of T cell clusters in autoimmune cytopenias. General study findings and limits: Primary autoimmune cytopenia patients seemingly lacked the physiological T cell clusters found in healthy donors.

One tube held mixed TRB-A and TRB-B primer pools for touch-down PCR. TCRdb re-called the multiplex PCR reads and shows each CDR3 protein once, DNA omitted. The sample totals about 4,900 distinct CDR3 sequences. This CDR3 has 14 residues. Germline assignment: CDR1 SGHNT and CDR2 YYREEE (reference sequence). TRB was amplified from around 250 ng of peripheral blood genomic DNA per sample. Details on this clonotype: Its target is unknown.

The same data also went into a second study, on T cell repertoires in aging, cancer and after chemotherapy. That work contributes: Compared with age-matched healthy donors, untreated hematological or solid cancer patients showed higher blood TCR clonality.

The sequenced material came from peripheral blood. The source of this sequence is a human donor in good health. The V call is TRBV5-4, the J call TRBJ2-1; TCRdb reports TRBD1, a call that lacks DNA to check it against. This chain's CDR3 is CASSPRQGPNEQFF.